This TCR beta chain appears in the sequencing data of a study of Tregs in tolerant kidney transplant recipients. Study-wide findings and caveats: Few patients were studied, so findings need validation in larger groups. This study did not directly address biological reproducibility. Activated donor B cell expansion appeared to reveal the most relevant donor-specific TCRbeta repertoire.

Comments on this clone: What it binds is unknown.

Thawed PBMCs were FACS-sorted into unstimulated CD4+CD25+CD127- regulatory T cells, CD4+CD25- non-regulatory cells, CD4 and CD8 cells. Clones were sequenced by immunoSEQ multiplex PCR, and TCRdb holds only the in-frame ones, with some missing. The sample lists some 110,000 clones, approximately 90% seen once, with around 0.58% in the top ten. The ends were cut back, 4 bases at V and 5 bases at J, with 15 bases in the middle. This CDR3 has 15 residues. Germline V gives CDR1 SGHAT, CDR2 FQNNGV. This clonotype originated in a human donor in good health. The chain links TRBV11-2 to TRBJ1-5, with a weak D call TRBD1 (6 bases). Sequencing input: CD4+ T cells from blood. In DNA, the CDR3 is TGTGCCAGCAGCTCTGCAGGGGAAATTCATCAGCCCCAGCATTTT. Its protein is CASSSAGEIHQPQHF.